The clone carrying this T cell receptor beta chain was picked up one time. The data were obtained in a study of CD8 T cells in Susac syndrome. Random hexamers were used to reverse transcribe about 0.5 to 1 ug of RNA. immunoSEQ multiplex PCR amplified TCR beta CDR3 across 54 Vbeta, 13 Jbeta. One entry per CDR3 protein results from TCRdb running MiXCR on the immunoSEQ multiplex PCR reads. The sample yields 160,000 or so distinct CDR3 sequences, around 95% seen once. TEMRA cells were FACS-enriched, while CD8+ and CD4+ T cells were negatively isolated. CDR3 size: 14 residues. Trimming cost V 5 bases and J 4 bases; bases outside gene matches: 7. Germline lookup yields CDR1 SEHNR and CDR2 FQNEAQ (reference sequence).

This chain links TRBV7-9 with TRBJ1-2; TRBD1 aligns across 7 bases. The clonotype comes from a human donor with multiple sclerosis. The source material was CD8+ T cells from PBMCs. CDR3 in DNA: TGTGCCAGCAGCCCCGAGGGGACAGTCTATGGCTACACCTTC. This translates into CASSPEGTVYGYTF. The whole variable domain, filled in from reference TRBV7-9 and TRBJ1-2, reads DTGVSQNPRHKITKRGQNVTFRCDPISEHNRLYWYRQTLGQGPEFLTYFQNEAQLEKSRLLSDRFSAERPKGSFSTLEIQRTEQGDSAMYLCASSPEGTVYGYTFGSGTRLTVV.